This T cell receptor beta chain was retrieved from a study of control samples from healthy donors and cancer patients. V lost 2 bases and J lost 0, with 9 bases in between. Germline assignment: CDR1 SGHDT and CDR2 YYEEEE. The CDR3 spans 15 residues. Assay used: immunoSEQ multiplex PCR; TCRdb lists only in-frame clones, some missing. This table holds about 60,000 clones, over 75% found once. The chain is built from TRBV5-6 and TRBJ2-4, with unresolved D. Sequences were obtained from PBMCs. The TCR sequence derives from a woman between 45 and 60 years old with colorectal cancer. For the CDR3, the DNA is TGTGCCAGCAGCTTTTCTGGTCTAGCCAAAAACATTCAGTACTTC. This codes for CASSFSGLAKNIQYF. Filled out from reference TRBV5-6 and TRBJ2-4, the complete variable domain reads DAGVTQSPTHLIKTRGQQVTLRCSPKSGHDTVSWYQQALGQGPQFIFQYYEEEERQRGNFPDRFSGHQFPNYSSELNVNALLLGDSALYLCASSFSGLAKNIQYFGAGTRLSVL.